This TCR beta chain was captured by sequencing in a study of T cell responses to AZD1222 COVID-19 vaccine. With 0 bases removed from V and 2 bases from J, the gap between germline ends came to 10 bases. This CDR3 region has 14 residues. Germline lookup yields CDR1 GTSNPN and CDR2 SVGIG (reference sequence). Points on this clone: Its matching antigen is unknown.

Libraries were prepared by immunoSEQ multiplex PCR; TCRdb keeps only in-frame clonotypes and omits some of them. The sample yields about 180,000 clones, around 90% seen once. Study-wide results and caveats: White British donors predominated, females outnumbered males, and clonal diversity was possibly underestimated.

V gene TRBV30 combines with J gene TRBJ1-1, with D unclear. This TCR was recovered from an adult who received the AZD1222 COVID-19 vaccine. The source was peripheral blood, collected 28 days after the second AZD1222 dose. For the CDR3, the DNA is TGTGCCTGGAGTGTATCCTTCGGTAACACTGAAGCTTTCTTT. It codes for CAWSVSFGNTEAFF.